This TCR beta chain originates from a study of cytomegalovirus exposure and HLA in healthy donors (dated by TCRdb to the late 2010s). General notes on the study: An earlier analysis of roughly 630 of the donors reported roughly 270 Gb of sequence data and 117 million unique TCR beta sequences from about 200 million T cells. Roughly 290 gigabases of sequencing data and around 80 million unique TCR sequences made up an early release that covered roughly 670 HLA-typed donors. Of the roughly 400 genotyped donors, 80% to 90% were placed in the genetic ancestry cluster associated with self-reported Caucasian donors. The study was designed to test whether signatures of past pathogen exposure could be identified by cataloging public T cell receptors. The study used immunosequencing to profile the T cell repertoires of about 670 subjects and linked those repertoires to cytomegalovirus serostatus. In addition to the first cohort of 666 subjects, a separate validation cohort of under 150 different subjects was used. To predict cytomegalovirus infection status, the study brought together high-throughput TCR immunosequencing, statistical association of individual TCRs with disease status, and machine learning. To study patterns of TCR occurrence, a later analysis re-analyzed previously published TCR beta repertoires from 666 donors and added high-resolution HLA genotyping. The later analysis used no new phenotypic data to find candidate immune exposures, relying instead on TCR beta sequences and their occurrence across donors. To decide whether each TCR beta V gene segment behaved as functional or pseudogenic, an earlier analysis of approximately 600 of the donors relied on high-throughput TCR beta sequencing. Donor age, sex, ethnicity and CMV serostatus were compiled together with the repertoire data. A later genetic analysis took genome-wide SNP genotypes for about 55% of the 666 donors and used that subset as a discovery cohort. All discovery cohort repertoires had been generated using a single sequencing platform. HLA typing covered class I and class II loci at four-digit resolution. The number of typed donors differed by locus: about 629-630 for A, B, C, DRB1 and DQB1; some 500 for DQA1; fewer than 610 for DPA1; and about 450 for DPB1. Five DR-DQ haplotypes were handled as single units for association and clustering because linkage in the cohort was strong. Across 398 genotyped donors of the cohort, an average of roughly 200,000 unique TCR beta nucleotide sequences per donor were sequenced, and roughly a sixth of those sequences were non-productive. Findings and caveats that apply to the study as a whole: The 87-base-pair reads could not distinguish some IMGT-functional V segments, including TRBV6-2 and TRBV6-3, so those segments were excluded. A later genetic analysis associated a missense DCLRE1C variant with V-gene and J-gene trimming of TCR beta chains, and an independent cohort replicated the association. Presence/absence analyses assumed roughly uniform sequencing depth across donors, an assumption that may not hold. A later analysis found that HLA-associated TCR beta chains were more clonally expanded and had lower generation probabilities than equally common non-associated chains. The study gave a list of about 150 TCR beta chains associated with cytomegalovirus. Linkage disequilibrium might explain the correlated functional status among segregating V segments, but an unknown experimental factor could not be ruled out. A further reported finding was that TCR beta sequences accurately predicted the HLA-A and HLA-B alleles for most subjects in the first cohort. A later analysis associated 15,000 or so TCR beta sequences with specific HLA alleles at a false discovery rate of 0.05. A later analysis found that TCR association rates varied across HLA loci, with DRB1 alleles showing the most associated TCRs and HLA-C alleles the fewest. Because HLA typing was missing for some donors at each locus, association tests included only the typed subset. A few of the identified cytomegalovirus-associated TCR beta chains were confirmed in vitro to be specific for cytomegalovirus antigens. Most CMV-associated TCR beta chains appeared to be HLA-restricted in a later analysis, and the HLA associations seemed to be driven largely by CMV exposure. About 15 rarely observed V segments, including chromosome 9 orphons, were excluded from the earlier analysis of just under 600 of the donors because counts were too low. A later analysis reported that several top co-occurrence clusters appeared linked to parvovirus B19, influenza, CMV and Epstein-Barr virus. Immune exposure information for the cohort was limited to CMV serostatus. When HLA alleles, especially DR and DQ, strongly co-occurred, attributing TCR associations to individual alleles was difficult. In an earlier analysis of roughly 560 of the donors, most TCR beta V segments were observed in productive rearrangements about 87% or about 30% of the time, broadly matching IMGT annotations. The authors suggested that the approach could potentially be generalized to other disease states and immunological phenotypes. A later genetic analysis reported fewer N-insertions in productive TCRs among donors in an Asian-associated ancestry cluster than the roughly 620-donor mean. A cluster of highly shared sequence variants was judged likely to be a technical artifact of the sequencing pipeline. This cohort had only TCR beta chains sequenced, and the lack of alpha or paired-chain data limited which features could be detected. While some public TCRs were present in many individuals, most TCR sequences turned up only very rarely across donors. Cytomegalovirus status was reported to be diagnosed by the classifier with high specificity and sensitivity in both the original and validation cohorts.

From V the trimming removes 5 bases and from J it removes 7 bases, while the gene matches leave 2 bases of the junction unaccounted for. The CDR3, from cysteine to phenylalanine, totals 12 residues. Only the CDR3 portion is preserved as DNA: 36 bases, with reading frame beginning at the first base. The germline V gene sets CDR1 to SGHTA and CDR2 to FQGNSA. In total, approximately 610 healthy bone marrow donors made up the cohort. At the time of sampling, every cohort member was nominally healthy, though immune exposures that went unrecorded were likely present. The donor tested CMV seropositive and was one of the 289 seropositive cohort members. Each donor provided a peripheral blood sample, and peripheral blood mononuclear cells were used for TCR beta sequencing. The Qiagen DNeasy Blood Extraction Kit was used to extract genomic DNA from the blood cell samples. Receptor libraries were prepared by the immunoSEQ multiplex PCR assay. For the multiplex PCR, a mixture combining 60 forward primers for TCR Vbeta segments and 13 reverse primers for TCR Jbeta segments was used. The CDR3 region of rearranged TCR beta genes was amplified from genomic DNA by a multiplex PCR assay. Amplified TCR beta libraries were sequenced as 87-base-pair reads on the Illumina HiSeq System. The published analysis was carried out like this. A later analysis tallied roughly 76 million unique TCR beta chains across the 666 repertoires, and around 10 million of those chains were shared by two or more donors. Raw reads were error-corrected and collapsed into unique sequences by a nearest-neighbor algorithm in which closely related sequences were merged to remove PCR and sequencing errors. To assign V, D and J gene segments, CDR3 sequences were aligned to IMGT reference sequences. For a sequence to be retained, a match of at least six nucleotides to both a V gene segment and a J gene segment was required. Rearrangements were called productive when the CDR3 lacked stop codons and stayed in frame with V and J; all others were non-productive. CDR3 was defined by IMGT convention, running from the second conserved V-encoded cysteine to the conserved J-encoded phenylalanine. The earlier analysis of some 580 of the donors excluded any sequence lacking an unambiguous match to a single V gene segment. An earlier analysis of 550 to 650 of the donors classified V segments as functional when productive rearrangements were above 56.7% and as segregating when the standard deviation between donors was above 5%. A statistical classification framework was built to diagnose cytomegalovirus status from the catalog of TCR beta chain sequences. In a later analysis, V and J genes were assigned by comparing TCR nucleotide sequences against IMGT/GENE-DB human TR gene sequences. The TCRdist pipeline was used in a later analysis to assign CDR3 sequences and most-parsimonious VDJ recombination scenarios. In a later analysis, every TCR beta chain was defined by the combination of its CDR3 amino acid sequence and its V-gene family, and reads without a unique V-gene family were dropped. In a later analysis, a few hundred highly shared, low-generation-probability nucleotide sequences were removed to address suspected cross-contamination and a sequencing artifact. In a later analysis, a clonal expansion index was calculated for each public chain from normalized within-repertoire ranks of inferred template counts. Generation probabilities in a later analysis came from a VDJ recombination model fitted to out-of-frame rearrangements, and those results were checked against IGoR. In a later analysis, TCR-TCR, TCR-HLA and TCR-CMV co-occurrence was scored with hypergeometric tests, and a repertoire-size bias correction was applied to TCR pairs. A later analysis estimated false discovery rates by permuting HLA or CMV assignments 20 times. In a later analysis, co-occurring TCRs were grouped using DBSCAN, and TCRdist sequence similarity was added for clustering within HLA-allele-positive subsets. Repertoires with fewer than 30,000 or more than 120,000 public chains, plus five repertoires with anomalous nucleotide sharing, were excluded from co-occurrence clustering. What TCRdb holds here is the immuneACCESS table cut down to in-frame rearrangements. Part of the clones is not present; checked against another copy, under half of the missing clones reflect an unresolved V gene, and the others are unexplained. For V, J and clone size, that table is used; D and trimming come from the DNA. Counted in this sample were 140,000 to 150,000 clones; more than 60% of them appeared once. The leading ten clones occupy about 13% of the sample.

Based on its abundance in the sample, this clone is medium-sized (0.01 to 0.1%). What antigen it recognizes has not been identified. Base qualities are not recorded, but no much larger clone differs from it by a single base. This sample also contains other DNA sequences that code for the same CDR3. This clonotype originated in a man aged 35 to 55 in good health and CMV-seropositive. The sequenced sample consisted of PBMCs. Recombination joined TRBV7-2 with TRBJ2-1, and 7 junctional nucleotides match TRBD2. Here is the DNA: TGTGCCAGCAGCCCGGGGGGTAATGAGCAGTTCTTC. This gives the protein CASSPGGNEQFF.